This is a list of T cell receptor beta chains from one sample in a study of T cell responses to AZD1222 COVID-19 vaccine. Only in-frame clones appear in the TCRdb table, and some are missing; sequencing was by immunoSEQ multiplex PCR. The sample lists tens of thousands of clones, 91% occurring once. The sample in question was peripheral blood, obtained 28 days after the second AZD1222 dose. These receptors came from an adult who received the AZD1222 COVID-19 vaccine. The CDR3 runs from the conserved cysteine through the conserved F or W. Fields, in order: V gene, clone size, J gene, D gene, CDR3 DNA, CDR3 protein. The D gene is left open where the match is weak. The listing skips clone size in some rows; elsewhere it reads once, few, many or a size class.

V gene: TRBV18
clone size: .
J gene: TRBJ2-7
D gene: TRBD2
CDR3 DNA: TGTGCCAGCTCCCCGCGGTTCAATAGGACTAGCTCCTACGAGCAGTACTTC
CDR3 protein: CASSPRFNRTSSYEQYF

V gene: TRBV4-3
clone size: .
J gene: TRBJ2-3
D gene: TRBD2
CDR3 DNA: TGCGCCAGCAGCCAACCCCCGACTAGCGGGAGCTCAGATACGCAGTATTTT
CDR3 protein: CASSQPPTSGSSDTQYF

V gene: TRBV5-1
clone size: .
J gene: TRBJ2-1
D gene: .
CDR3 DNA: TGCGCCAGCAGCTTGGATGCTGGTTCCTACAATGAGCAGTTCTTC
CDR3 protein: CASSLDAGSYNEQFF

V gene: TRBV7-8
clone size: once
J gene: TRBJ2-7
D gene: TRBD1
CDR3 DNA: TGTGCCAGCAGCGAACAACCCACAGGGGGCACCTACGAGCAGTACTTC
CDR3 protein: CASSEQPTGGTYEQYF

V gene: TRBV3-1/TRBV3-2
clone size: .
J gene: TRBJ1-2
D gene: .
CDR3 DNA: TGTGCCAGCAGCCAAGACACAGGGACCTATGGCTACACCTTC
CDR3 protein: CASSQDTGTYGYTF

V gene: TRBV10-3
clone size: .
J gene: TRBJ1-3
D gene: .
CDR3 DNA: TGTGCCATCAGTGAGAGGGGGAACTCTGGAAACACCATATATTTT
CDR3 protein: CAISERGNSGNTIYF

V gene: TRBV27
clone size: .
J gene: TRBJ1-1
D gene: .
CDR3 DNA: TGTGCCAGCAGTTTACTATGGACGGGGAACACTGAAGCTTTCTTT
CDR3 protein: CASSLLWTGNTEAFF

V gene: TRBV15
clone size: .
J gene: TRBJ2-2
D gene: TRBD2
CDR3 DNA: TGTGCCACCAGCAGAGATTATGGCGGCGGGAGGGCCCCCGGGGAGCTGTTTTTT
CDR3 protein: CATSRDYGGGRAPGELFF

V gene: TRBV7-3
clone size: .
J gene: TRBJ2-7
D gene: TRBD2
CDR3 DNA: TGTGCCAGCAGCTTAAACCCTAGCGGGAGTATTGATGAGCAGTACTTC
CDR3 protein: CASSLNPSGSIDEQYF

V gene: TRBV24-1
clone size: .
J gene: TRBJ1-5
D gene: .
CDR3 DNA: TGTGCCACCAGTGATTGCGCACAGGGAAATAGGGGCAATCAGCCCCAGCATTTT
CDR3 protein: CATSDCAQGNRGNQPQHF

V gene: TRBV10-2
clone size: .
J gene: TRBJ2-7
D gene: .
CDR3 DNA: TGCGCCAGCATCCGGGGCTACGAGCAGTACTTC
CDR3 protein: CASIRGYEQYF

V gene: TRBV5-1
clone size: .
J gene: TRBJ2-3
D gene: TRBD2
CDR3 DNA: TGCGCCAGCAGCTTCGGCGGGAGTAGCTGGACAGATACGCAGTATTTT
CDR3 protein: CASSFGGSSWTDTQYF

V gene: TRBV11-2
clone size: .
J gene: TRBJ1-1
D gene: .
CDR3 DNA: TGTGCCAGCAGCTTCGCCAGGGGTGAAGCTTTCTTT
CDR3 protein: CASSFARGEAFF

V gene: TRBV11-2
clone size: .
J gene: TRBJ2-7
D gene: TRBD2
CDR3 DNA: TGTGCCAGCAGCTTAGATGGGTCCGGGACTAGCGGGTGGAACGAGCAGTACTTC
CDR3 protein: CASSLDGSGTSGWNEQYF

V gene: TRBV12-1
clone size: .
J gene: TRBJ2-3
D gene: .
CDR3 DNA: TGTGCCAGCAGCCCCCCTTGGTGGCGGGAAAAGTTTCCAGATACGCAGTATTTT
CDR3 protein: CASSPPWWREKFPDTQYF

V gene: TRBV6-5
clone size: .
J gene: TRBJ1-2
D gene: TRBD1
CDR3 DNA: TGTGCCAGCAACTCAGGACAGGGGGCGCGGGCCACCTTC
CDR3 protein: CASNSGQGARATF

V gene: TRBV5-1
clone size: .
J gene: TRBJ1-4
D gene: .
CDR3 DNA: TGCGCCAGCAGCCCCGAGATTGCAACTAATGAAAAACTGTTTTTT
CDR3 protein: CASSPEIATNEKLFF

V gene: TRBV5-6
clone size: few
J gene: TRBJ2-7
D gene: TRBD1
CDR3 DNA: TGTGCCAGCAGCTTGGGATTTGGGCAGGGGGCTTCCGAGCAGTACTTC
CDR3 protein: CASSLGFGQGASEQYF

V gene: TRBV19
clone size: .
J gene: TRBJ1-1
D gene: .
CDR3 DNA: TGTGCCAGCCCGAAGTCGGACATCCCCTACACTAGGGCTTTCTTT
CDR3 protein: CASPKSDIPYTRAFF

V gene: TRBV4-2
clone size: once
J gene: TRBJ2-1
D gene: TRBD2
CDR3 DNA: TGTGCCAGCAGCCAGTTGACTAGCGGGAGGGGCAATGAGCAGTTCTTC
CDR3 protein: CASSQLTSGRGNEQFF

V gene: TRBV21-1
clone size: .
J gene: TRBJ2-7
D gene: .
CDR3 DNA: TGTGCCAGCAGCAAATCGGACGGGGCCTACGAGCAGTACTTC
CDR3 protein: CASSKSDGAYEQYF

V gene: TRBV5-5
clone size: .
J gene: TRBJ1-4
D gene: .
CDR3 DNA: TGTGCCAGCAGCTTGATTGCAACTAATGAAAAACTGTTTTTT
CDR3 protein: CASSLIATNEKLFF

V gene: TRBV6-1
clone size: once
J gene: TRBJ1-5
D gene: .
CDR3 DNA: TGTGCCAGCAGTGAAGATAGTGTGGGGGGCCGAAATCAGCCCCAGCATTTT
CDR3 protein: CASSEDSVGGRNQPQHF

V gene: TRBV24-1
clone size: .
J gene: TRBJ2-4
D gene: TRBD2
CDR3 DNA: TGTGCCACCAGTAAGAGCGGGAGTTACATTCAGTACTTC
CDR3 protein: CATSKSGSYIQYF

V gene: TRBV5-1
clone size: .
J gene: TRBJ2-5
D gene: .
CDR3 DNA: TGCGCCAGCAGCCGTCCAGAGCAGATCCAAGAGACCCAGTACTTC
CDR3 protein: CASSRPEQIQETQYF

V gene: TRBV18
clone size: .
J gene: TRBJ1-5
D gene: .
CDR3 DNA: TGTGCCAGCTCACCACCCGGACAGCTCAATCAGCCCCAGCATTTT
CDR3 protein: CASSPPGQLNQPQHF

V gene: TRBV6-5
clone size: .
J gene: TRBJ2-2
D gene: .
CDR3 DNA: TGTGCCAGCAGTCCCCTCGGCTCCGGGGAGCTGTTTTTT
CDR3 protein: CASSPLGSGELFF

V gene: TRBV28
clone size: .
J gene: TRBJ2-1
D gene: TRBD2
CDR3 DNA: TGTGCCAGCAGTTCAAGCGGGAGATTAGCCAATGAGCAGTTCTTC
CDR3 protein: CASSSSGRLANEQFF

V gene: TRBV9
clone size: .
J gene: TRBJ2-7
D gene: TRBD1
CDR3 DNA: TGTGCCAGCAGCGGATCCGGGACAGGGGGGTACGAGCAGTACTTC
CDR3 protein: CASSGSGTGGYEQYF

V gene: TRBV5-4
clone size: .
J gene: TRBJ2-5
D gene: .
CDR3 DNA: TGTGCCAGCAGCTTGGGAGCGAGAAAGGGGCAAGAGACCCAGTACTTC
CDR3 protein: CASSLGARKGQETQYF

V gene: TRBV19
clone size: .
J gene: TRBJ1-6
D gene: TRBD1
CDR3 DNA: TGTGCCAGTAGTACCTCCGGGACAGGGACGTCACCCCTCCACTTT
CDR3 protein: CASSTSGTGTSPLHF

V gene: TRBV29-1
clone size: .
J gene: TRBJ2-7
D gene: TRBD2
CDR3 DNA: TGCAGCGGATCTAGCGGGGTCTCCTACGAGCAGTACTTC
CDR3 protein: CSGSSGVSYEQYF

V gene: TRBV28
clone size: .
J gene: TRBJ2-1
D gene: .
CDR3 DNA: TGTGCCAGCAGCCCCGGGGGCCCCAAGGGTGAGCAGTTCTTC
CDR3 protein: CASSPGGPKGEQFF

V gene: TRBV6-2/TRBV6-3
clone size: .
J gene: TRBJ2-7
D gene: TRBD2
CDR3 DNA: TGTGCCAGCAGTCTGGTAGGCGGGAGAGGCGAGCAGTACTTC
CDR3 protein: CASSLVGGRGEQYF

V gene: TRBV6-2/TRBV6-3
clone size: .
J gene: TRBJ2-3
D gene: TRBD2
CDR3 DNA: TGTGCCAGCAGTTCGCAACCCCAACTAGCGGGCAGCACAGATACGCAGTATTTT
CDR3 protein: CASSSQPQLAGSTDTQYF

V gene: TRBV9
clone size: .
J gene: TRBJ2-3
D gene: .
CDR3 DNA: TGTGCCAGCAGCGTAGGTCTAAGTTCGAGCACAGATACGCAGTATTTT
CDR3 protein: CASSVGLSSSTDTQYF

V gene: TRBV5-1
clone size: .
J gene: TRBJ2-3
D gene: .
CDR3 DNA: TGCGCCAGCAATTCCGGCGATACGCAGTATTTT
CDR3 protein: CASNSGDTQYF

V gene: TRBV3-1/TRBV3-2
clone size: once
J gene: TRBJ2-5
D gene: TRBD1
CDR3 DNA: TGTGCCAGCAGCCAAGGACAGGGCCACCAAGAGACCCAGTACTTC
CDR3 protein: CASSQGQGHQETQYF

V gene: TRBV19
clone size: once
J gene: TRBJ2-2
D gene: .
CDR3 DNA: TGTGCCAGTAGTATAATGAGTTTGGACACCGGGGAGCTGTTTTTT
CDR3 protein: CASSIMSLDTGELFF

V gene: TRBV27
clone size: .
J gene: TRBJ2-7
D gene: .
CDR3 DNA: TGTGCCAGCTCCCGGGGCGGAACCCTTCTCGAGCAGTACTTC
CDR3 protein: CASSRGGTLLEQYF

V gene: TRBV11-2
clone size: .
J gene: TRBJ2-7
D gene: TRBD2
CDR3 DNA: TGTGCCAGCAGCGCAAGCGGGACTAGCGGGCGCTATCAGCAGTACTTC
CDR3 protein: CASSASGTSGRYQQYF

V gene: TRBV2
clone size: .
J gene: TRBJ2-1
D gene: .
CDR3 DNA: TGTGCCAGCAGTGTAACCGAGTACAATGAGCAGTTCTTC
CDR3 protein: CASSVTEYNEQFF